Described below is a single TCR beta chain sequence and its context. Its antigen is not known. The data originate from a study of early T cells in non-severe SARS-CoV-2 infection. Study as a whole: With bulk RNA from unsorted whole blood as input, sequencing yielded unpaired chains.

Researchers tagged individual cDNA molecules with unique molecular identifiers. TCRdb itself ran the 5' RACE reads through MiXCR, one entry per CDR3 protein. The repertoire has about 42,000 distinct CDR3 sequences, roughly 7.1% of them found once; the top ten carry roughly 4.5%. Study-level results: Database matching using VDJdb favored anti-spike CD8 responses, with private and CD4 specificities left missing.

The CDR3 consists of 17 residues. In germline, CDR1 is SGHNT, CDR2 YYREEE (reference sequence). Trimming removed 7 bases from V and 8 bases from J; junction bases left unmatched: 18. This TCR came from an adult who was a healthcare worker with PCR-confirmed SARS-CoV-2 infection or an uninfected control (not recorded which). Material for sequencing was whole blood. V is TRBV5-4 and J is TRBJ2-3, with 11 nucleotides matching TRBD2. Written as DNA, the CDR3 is TGTGCCAGCGACCCCCGCTTATTAGCGGGAGGGTCGGGTACGCAGTATTTT. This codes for CASDPRLLAGGSGTQYF.